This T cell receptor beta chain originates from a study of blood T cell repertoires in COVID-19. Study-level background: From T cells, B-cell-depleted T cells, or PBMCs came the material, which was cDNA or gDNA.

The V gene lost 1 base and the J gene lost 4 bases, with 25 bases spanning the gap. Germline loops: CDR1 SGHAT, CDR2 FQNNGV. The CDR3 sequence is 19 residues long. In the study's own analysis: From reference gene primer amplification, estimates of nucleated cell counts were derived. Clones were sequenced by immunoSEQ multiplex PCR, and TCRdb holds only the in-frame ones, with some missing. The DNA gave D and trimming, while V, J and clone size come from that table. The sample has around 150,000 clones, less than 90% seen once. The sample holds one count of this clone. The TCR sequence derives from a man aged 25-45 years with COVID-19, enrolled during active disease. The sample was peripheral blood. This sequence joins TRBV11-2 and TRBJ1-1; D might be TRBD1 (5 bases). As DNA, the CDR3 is TGTGCCAGCAGCTTAGTGGTGGGGCTGGCCGTTTTCTCGGGCACTGAAGCTTTCTTT. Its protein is CASSLVVGLAVFSGTEAFF.